The 9 T cell receptor beta chains presented below share a single source sample, sequenced in a study of blood T cell repertoires in COVID-19. The repertoire was sequenced with immunoSEQ multiplex PCR; TCRdb's copy has only in-frame clones and lacks some. The sample comprises approximately 200,000 clones, roughly 80% of which are singletons, and around 16% rests with the top ten. Sequenced sample: peripheral blood. These receptor sequences come from a man aged 55 to 70 with active or convalescent COVID-19.

This chain joins TRBV7-9 and TRBJ2-1; 7 positions agree with TRBD2. V shed 4 bases, J shed 10 bases, and the junction held 4 bases outside the gene matches. There are 12 residues in the CDR3. CDR1 is SEHNR and CDR2 is FQNEAQ in the germline V gene (reference sequence). CDR3 DNA sequence: TGTGCCAGCAGCTCGGGGGGTATCGAGCAGTTCTTC. Translation gives CASSSGGIEQFF. The full variable domain, its missing parts supplied by reference TRBV7-9 and TRBJ2-1, is DTGVSQNPRHKITKRGQNVTFRCDPISEHNRLYWYRQTLGQGPEFLTYFQNEAQLEKSRLLSDRFSAERPKGSFSTLEIQRTEQGDSAMYLCASSSGGIEQFFGPGTRLTVL.

The chain uses TRBV2 and TRBJ2-7; D call uncertain. From germline, CDR1 is SNHLY and CDR2 FYNNEI. V was cut by 1 base and J by 2 bases, with 12 bases left in between. The CDR3 spans 15 residues. CDR3: CASSEDRDPTYEQYF. CDR3 in DNA: TGTGCCAGCAGTGAAGACAGAGACCCCACCTACGAGCAGTACTTC.

The chain employs TRBV11-1 and TRBJ2-7, with TRBD1 as a possible D gene (6 bases). Per the germline V gene, CDR1 is SGHAT and CDR2 is FQDESV (reference sequence). V lost 5 bases and J lost 3, with 17 bases in between. There are 15 residues in the CDR3. The CDR3 DNA reads as TGTGCCAGCAGCCGGACAGTCCTAATGGGCTACGAGCAGTACTTC. Its translation is CASSRTVLMGYEQYF. Drawing the rest from reference TRBV11-1 and TRBJ2-7, the complete variable domain is EAEVAQSPRYKITEKSQAVAFWCDPISGHATLYWYRQILGQGPELLVQFQDESVVDDSQLPKDRFSAERLKGVDSTLKIQPAELGDSAMYLCASSRTVLMGYEQYFGPGTRLTVT.

This clone was detected only a few times. This chain connects TRBV6-5 to TRBJ2-7; TRBD1 matches 9 bases. Unmatched junction bases numbered 9, after V lost 5 bases and J lost 4 bases. The V gene's germline CDR1 is MNHEY and CDR2 SVGAGI. There are 15 residues in the CDR3. The CDR3 loop reads CASSHYRGRRYEQYF. The CDR3, as DNA: TGTGCCAGCAGTCATTACAGGGGGCGTCGGTACGAGCAGTACTTC.

This clone showed up just a few times. The chain joins TRBV7-2 to TRBJ2-4; 11 bases match TRBD2. Germline-derived CDR1 and CDR2 are SGHTA and FQGNSA. The V segment lost 5 bases and the J segment 0 bases; nucleotides outside the gene matches: 3. CDR3 size: 16 residues. The CDR3 nucleotides read TGTGCCAGCAGCCTACTAGCGGGAGTAGCCAAAAACATTCAGTACTTC. Translation: CASSLLAGVAKNIQYF.

The V gene is TRBV11-3, the J gene TRBJ2-5; 8 nucleotides match TRBD2. V shed 5 bases and J 4 bases; nucleotides not matched to a gene: 12. This CDR3 is 16 amino acids long. Germline V CDR1 and CDR2: SGHNT, YENEEA. The CDR3 here is CASSPGTSGGAETQYF. CDR3 nucleotides: TGTGCCAGCAGCCCTGGCACTAGCGGAGGTGCAGAGACCCAGTACTTC.

V gene TRBV18 combines with J gene TRBJ2-7; 7 bases line up with TRBD2. CDR1 is KGHSH, CDR2 LQKENI, per germline. The CDR3 loop spans 16 amino acids. V dropped 2 bases and J dropped 2; count of bases not matched to a gene: 9. The CDR3 bases are TGTGCCAGCTCACCATCGGGGGGAGTCCCTCCCTACGAGCAGTACTTC. It encodes CASSPSGGVPPYEQYF.

This clone appeared once. The chain is built from TRBV6-1 and TRBJ1-5; TRBD1 is a possible D gene (6 bases). Between the trimmed V and J ends, which lost 0 bases and 2 bases, there was a span of 14 bases. The CDR3 runs 17 residues. Germline assignment: CDR1 MNHNS and CDR2 SASEGT. The CDR3: CASSEARTGFGNQPQHF. The CDR3 region has the DNA TGTGCCAGCAGTGAAGCTCGAACAGGGTTCGGCAATCAGCCCCAGCATTTT.

The rearrangement joins TRBV2 to TRBJ2-7; TRBD2 aligns across 12 bases. Germline loops: CDR1 SNHLY, CDR2 FYNNEI. The CDR3 has 14 amino acids. The V and J ends lost 5 bases and 4 bases, in that order; junction bases with no gene match: 3. CDR3 DNA sequence: TGTGCCAGCAGTCGACTAGCGGGAGATTACGAGCAGTACTTC. The encoded protein is CASSRLAGDYEQYF.